This T cell receptor (beta chain) was identified in a study of shared clonotypes between healthy human individuals. With V trimmed by 3 bases and J by 4 bases, 3 bases remained unmatched. The CDR3 is 14 residues long. Germline CDR1 and CDR2: SGHRS and YFSETQ. The assay was immunoSEQ multiplex PCR, and TCRdb's table has in-frame clones only and misses some. The sample shows around 2,000,000 clones, roughly 95% of them seen only once. Terminally differentiated effector memory CD45RA+ cells were excluded by CCR7 positive selection of CD45RO-negative cells. The rearrangement links TRBV5-1 to TRBJ2-2, with TRBD1 identical over 7 bases. Sample: naive CD8+ T cells sorted from blood. This TCR came from a man between 18 and 35 years old in good health. The CDR3 sequence: CASSSRQGTGELFF. CDR3 DNA: TGCGCCAGCAGCTCACGACAGGGCACCGGGGAGCTGTTTTTT.